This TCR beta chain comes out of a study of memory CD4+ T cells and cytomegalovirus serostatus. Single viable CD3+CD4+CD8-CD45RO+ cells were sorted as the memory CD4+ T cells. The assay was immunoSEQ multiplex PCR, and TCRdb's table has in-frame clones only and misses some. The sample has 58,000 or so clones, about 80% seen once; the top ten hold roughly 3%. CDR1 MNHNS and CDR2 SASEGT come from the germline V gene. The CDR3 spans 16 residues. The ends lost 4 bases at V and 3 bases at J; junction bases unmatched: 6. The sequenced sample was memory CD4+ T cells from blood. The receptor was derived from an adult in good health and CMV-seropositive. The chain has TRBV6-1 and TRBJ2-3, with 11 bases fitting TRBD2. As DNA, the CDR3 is TGTGCCAGCAGTGCAACTAGCGGGAGTTCGACAGATACGCAGTATTTT. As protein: CASSATSGSSTDTQYF.